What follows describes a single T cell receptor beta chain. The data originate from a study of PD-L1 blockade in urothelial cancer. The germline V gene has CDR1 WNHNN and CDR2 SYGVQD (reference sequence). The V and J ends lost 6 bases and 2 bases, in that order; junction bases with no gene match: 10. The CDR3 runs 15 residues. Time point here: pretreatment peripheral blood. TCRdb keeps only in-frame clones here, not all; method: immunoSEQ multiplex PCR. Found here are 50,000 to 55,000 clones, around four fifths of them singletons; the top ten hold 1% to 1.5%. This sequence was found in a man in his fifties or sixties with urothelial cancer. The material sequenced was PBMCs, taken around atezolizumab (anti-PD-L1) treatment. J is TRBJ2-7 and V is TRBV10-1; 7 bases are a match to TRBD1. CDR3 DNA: TGCGCCAGCAGCGAGGGACAGAAACAACCCTACGAGCAGTACTTC. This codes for CASSEGQKQPYEQYF.